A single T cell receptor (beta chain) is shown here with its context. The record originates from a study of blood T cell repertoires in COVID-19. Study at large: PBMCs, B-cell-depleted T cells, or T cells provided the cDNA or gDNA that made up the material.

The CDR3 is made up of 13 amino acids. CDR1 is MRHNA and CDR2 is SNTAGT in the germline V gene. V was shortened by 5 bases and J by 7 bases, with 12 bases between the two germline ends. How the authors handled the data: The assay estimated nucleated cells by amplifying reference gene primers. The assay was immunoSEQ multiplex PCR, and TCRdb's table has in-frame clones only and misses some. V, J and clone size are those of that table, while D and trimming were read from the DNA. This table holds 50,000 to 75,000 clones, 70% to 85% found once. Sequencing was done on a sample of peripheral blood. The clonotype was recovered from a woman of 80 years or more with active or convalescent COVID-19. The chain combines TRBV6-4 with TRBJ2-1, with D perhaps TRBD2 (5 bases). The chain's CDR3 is CASSRFRENEQFF. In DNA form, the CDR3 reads TGTGCCAGCAGTAGATTTAGGGAGAATGAGCAGTTCTTC.